This TCR beta chain was documented in a study of response to subunit inactivated influenza vaccine. Whole-study results and caveats: Every seasonal influenza vaccination brings in few new T cells, the authors suggested.

One entry per CDR3 protein results from TCRdb running MiXCR on the RT-PCR reads. Among about 520,000 distinct CDR3 sequences listed, approximately 7.2% were seen once. V was trimmed by 1 base and J by 3 bases, leaving 9 bases between them. This CDR3 comprises 14 residues. Germline CDR1 and CDR2: SGDLS and YYNGEE. About this clonotype itself: What it recognizes is unknown.

The sample was PBMCs from blood, taken approximately 25 months after vaccination. J is TRBJ2-3 and V is TRBV9; maybe TRBD1 (7 bases). The TCR was taken from a man between 50 and 69 years old who received an inactivated influenza vaccine. DNA for the CDR3: TGTGCCAGCAGCGTACAGGGGGGAACAGATACGCAGTATTTT. Its protein is CASSVQGGTDTQYF.